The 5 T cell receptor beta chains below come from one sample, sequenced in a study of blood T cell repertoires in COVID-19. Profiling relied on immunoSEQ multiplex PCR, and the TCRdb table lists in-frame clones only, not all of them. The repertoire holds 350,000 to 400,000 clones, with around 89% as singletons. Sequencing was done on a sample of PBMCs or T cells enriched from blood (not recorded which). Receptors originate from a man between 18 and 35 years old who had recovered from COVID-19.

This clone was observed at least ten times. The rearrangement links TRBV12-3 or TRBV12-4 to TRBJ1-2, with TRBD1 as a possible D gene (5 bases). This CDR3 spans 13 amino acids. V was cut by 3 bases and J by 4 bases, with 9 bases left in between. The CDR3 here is CASSLRGGYGYTF. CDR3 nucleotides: TGTGCCAGCAGTTTGCGGGGGGGCTATGGCTACACCTTC.

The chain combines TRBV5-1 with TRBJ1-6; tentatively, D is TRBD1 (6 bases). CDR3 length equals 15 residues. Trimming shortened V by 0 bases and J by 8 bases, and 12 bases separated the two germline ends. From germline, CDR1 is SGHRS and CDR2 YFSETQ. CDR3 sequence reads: CASSLGRGGYSPLHF. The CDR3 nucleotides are TGCGCCAGCAGCTTGGGCAGGGGCGGGTATTCACCCCTCCACTTT.

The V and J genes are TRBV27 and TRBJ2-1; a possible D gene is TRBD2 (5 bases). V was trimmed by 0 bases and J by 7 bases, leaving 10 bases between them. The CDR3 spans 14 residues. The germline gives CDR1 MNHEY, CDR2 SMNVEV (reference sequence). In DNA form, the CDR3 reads TGTGCCAGCAGTTTATCTCCTAGCCTGAATGAGCAGTTCTTC. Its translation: CASSLSPSLNEQFF.

CDR3 coding DNA: TGTGCCACCAGCAGGTCCGGGACTCCTTTCGAGACCCAGTACTTC. Residues: CATSRSGTPFETQYF. The chain links TRBV15 to TRBJ2-5; the D gene is possibly TRBD2 (6 bases). The CDR3 has 15 amino acids. CDR1 and CDR2 from the germline V gene are LNHNV and YYDKDF (reference sequence). Between the trimmed V and J ends, which lost 3 bases and 5 bases, there was a span of 16 bases.

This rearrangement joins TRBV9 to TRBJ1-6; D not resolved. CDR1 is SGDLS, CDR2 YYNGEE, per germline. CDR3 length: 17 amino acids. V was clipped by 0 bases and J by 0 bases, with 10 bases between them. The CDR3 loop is CASSVDGVRSYNSPLHF. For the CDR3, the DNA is TGTGCCAGCAGCGTAGATGGAGTTCGCTCCTATAATTCACCCCTCCACTTT.